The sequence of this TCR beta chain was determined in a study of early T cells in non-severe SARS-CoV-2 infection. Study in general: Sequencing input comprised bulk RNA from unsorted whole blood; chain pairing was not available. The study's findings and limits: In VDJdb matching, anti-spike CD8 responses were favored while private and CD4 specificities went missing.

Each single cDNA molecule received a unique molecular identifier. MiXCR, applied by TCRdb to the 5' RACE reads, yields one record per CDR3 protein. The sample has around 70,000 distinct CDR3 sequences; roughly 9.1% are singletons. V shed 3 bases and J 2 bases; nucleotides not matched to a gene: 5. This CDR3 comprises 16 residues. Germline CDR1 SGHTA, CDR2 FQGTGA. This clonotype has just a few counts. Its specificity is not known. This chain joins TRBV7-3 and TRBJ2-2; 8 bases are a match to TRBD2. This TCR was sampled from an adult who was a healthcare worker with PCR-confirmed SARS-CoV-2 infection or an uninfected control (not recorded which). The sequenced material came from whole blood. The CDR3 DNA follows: TGTGCCAGCAGCTTTAGCGGGAACTTTAACACCGGGGAGCTGTTTTTT. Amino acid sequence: CASSFSGNFNTGELFF. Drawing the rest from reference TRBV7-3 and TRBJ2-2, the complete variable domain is GAGVSQTPSNKVTEKGKYVELRCDPISGHTALYWYRQSLGQGPEFLIYFQGTGAADDSGLPNDRFFAVRPEGSVSTLKIQRTERGDSAVYLCASSFSGNFNTGELFFGEGSRLTVL.